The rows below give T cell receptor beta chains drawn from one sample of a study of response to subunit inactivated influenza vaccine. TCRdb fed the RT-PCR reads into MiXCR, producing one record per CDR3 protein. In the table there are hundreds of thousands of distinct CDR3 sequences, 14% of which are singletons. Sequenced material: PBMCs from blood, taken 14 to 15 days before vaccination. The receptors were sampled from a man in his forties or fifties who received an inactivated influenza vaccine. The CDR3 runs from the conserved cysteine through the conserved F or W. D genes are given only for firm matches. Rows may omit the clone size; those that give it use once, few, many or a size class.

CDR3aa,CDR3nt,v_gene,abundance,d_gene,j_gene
CATIRDRPVNTEAFF,TGTGCCACCATCCGGGACAGGCCCGTGAACACTGAAGCTTTCTTT,TRBV7-9,many,TRBD1,TRBJ1-1
CASSQWINYEQYF,TGTGCCAGCAGTCAATGGATAAACTACGAGCAGTACTTC,TRBV6-6,.,.,TRBJ2-7
CASSYQGYEQYF,TGTGCCAGCAGTTACCAAGGCTACGAGCAGTACTTC,TRBV6-2/TRBV6-3,many,.,TRBJ2-7
CASSLGPLYGYTF,TGTGCCAGCAGTTTAGGCCCCCTCTATGGCTACACCTTC,TRBV12-3/TRBV12-4,.,.,TRBJ1-2
CASSFTGGKGELFF,TGTGCCAGCAGCTTTACTGGGGGAAAAGGGGAGCTGTTTTTT,TRBV7-2,few,.,TRBJ2-2
CSARDPKEAGSDNEQFF,TGCAGTGCTAGAGATCCTAAAGAAGCGGGATCCGACAATGAGCAGTTCTTC,TRBV20-1,few,TRBD2,TRBJ2-1
CASSLTGPANNEKLFF,TGTGCCAGCAGCTTAACGGGCCCGGCGAATAATGAAAAACTGTTTTTT,TRBV7-3,.,.,TRBJ1-4
CASSSTGGAGSYNEQFF,TGCGCCAGCAGCTCAACAGGGGGCGCGGGATCGTACAATGAGCAGTTCTTC,TRBV5-1,.,TRBD1,TRBJ2-1
CASSLIPSGDNEQFF,TGTGCCAGCAGCTTAATCCCTAGCGGAGACAATGAGCAGTTCTTC,TRBV7-3,few,TRBD2,TRBJ2-1
CASTRLAGKGQPQHF,TGTGCCAGTACCCGTCTTGCAGGGAAAGGTCAGCCCCAGCATTTT,TRBV19,.,.,TRBJ1-5
CASSPSHGVGELFF,TGTGCCAGCAGCCCGAGCCATGGGGTTGGGGAGCTGTTTTTT,TRBV12-3/TRBV12-4,.,.,TRBJ2-2
CASSLRNTIYF,TGTGCCAGCAGTTTGCGAAACACCATATATTTT,TRBV12-3/TRBV12-4,many,.,TRBJ1-3
CASSQDNTGVETQYF,TGTGCCAGCAGCCAAGACAATACAGGAGTTGAGACCCAGTACTTC,TRBV3-1,.,.,TRBJ2-5
CSARGGLRGPYGYTF,TGCAGTGCTAGAGGAGGCCTCCGGGGGCCCTATGGCTACACCTTC,TRBV20-1,few,.,TRBJ1-2
CSARGASPDTQYF,TGCAGTGCTAGAGGCGCTAGCCCAGATACGCAGTATTTT,TRBV20-1,.,.,TRBJ2-3
CASSSASGRWYEQYF,TGTGCCAGCAGTTCCGCAAGCGGGAGGTGGTACGAGCAGTACTTC,TRBV6-6,.,TRBD2,TRBJ2-7
CASSQESGGIYNEQFF,TGTGCCAGCAGCCAAGAGAGCGGGGGGATTTACAATGAGCAGTTCTTC,TRBV7-8,many,TRBD2,TRBJ2-1
CASRGWTGEDTQYF,TGCGCCAGCAGGGGATGGACAGGGGAGGATACGCAGTATTTT,TRBV5-1,many,TRBD1,TRBJ2-3
CASSTPGLAEHTGELFF,TGTGCCAGCAGCACACCGGGACTAGCGGAACACACCGGGGAGCTGTTTTTT,TRBV11-2,few,TRBD2,TRBJ2-2
CASSSRAKTQYF,TGTGCCAGCAGCTCTAGGGCCAAGACCCAGTACTTC,TRBV7-2,.,.,TRBJ2-5
CSVGAGGLEQYF,TGCAGCGTTGGAGCGGGAGGGCTTGAGCAGTACTTC,TRBV29-1,few,TRBD2,TRBJ2-7
CSARGGGVTYEQYF,TGCAGTGCTAGAGGAGGGGGGGTTACCTACGAGCAGTACTTC,TRBV20-1,.,.,TRBJ2-7
CASSLWGRAVVGTDTQYF,TGTGCCAGCAGTTTATGGGGAAGGGCGGTAGTTGGCACAGATACGCAGTATTTT,TRBV28,.,.,TRBJ2-3
CASSLFSRAEAFF,TGTGCCAGCAGTTTGTTTTCCAGGGCTGAAGCTTTCTTT,TRBV12-3/TRBV12-4,few,.,TRBJ1-1
CSAEAGAAGETQYF,TGCAGTGCTGAAGCGGGAGCGGCGGGGGAGACCCAGTACTTC,TRBV20-1,few,TRBD2,TRBJ2-5
CASSRGLAVSSYEQYF,TGTGCCAGCAGCCGCGGACTAGCGGTTTCCTCCTACGAGCAGTACTTC,TRBV7-9,.,TRBD2,TRBJ2-7
CASSSKALEGDEQFF,TGTGCCAGCAGCTCTAAGGCCCTCGAGGGCGATGAGCAGTTCTTC,TRBV7-9,many,.,TRBJ2-1
CASSLGQGNADTQYF,TGCGCCAGCAGCCTCGGACAGGGCAATGCGGATACGCAGTATTTT,TRBV5-1,few,TRBD1,TRBJ2-3
CASSMPGLDNEQFF,TGCGCCAGCAGCATGCCGGGACTAGACAATGAGCAGTTCTTC,TRBV5-1,many,TRBD2,TRBJ2-1
CASSLFLAGGYEQYF,TGCGCCAGCAGCTTGTTTCTAGCGGGAGGGTACGAGCAGTACTTC,TRBV5-1,.,TRBD2,TRBJ2-7
CASRRSTNEKLFF,TGTGCCAGCAGGCGCAGCACTAATGAAAAACTGTTTTTT,TRBV25-1,.,.,TRBJ1-4
CASAQAPGGYTF,TGTGCCAGCGCGCAGGCCCCGGGCGGCTACACCTTC,TRBV6-5,once,.,TRBJ1-2
CASRPTSVETQYF,TGTGCCAGCAGGCCGACTAGCGTAGAGACCCAGTACTTC,TRBV7-2,many,TRBD2,TRBJ2-5
CASSFGTANTGELFF,TGTGCCAGCAGTTTTGGGACGGCGAACACCGGGGAGCTGTTTTTT,TRBV27,.,.,TRBJ2-2
CAIGTRDGNQPQHF,TGTGCCATCGGGACTCGGGACGGCAATCAGCCCCAGCATTTT,TRBV10-3,.,.,TRBJ1-5
CAISESTSGTSTGELFF,TGTGCCATCAGTGAGTCGACTAGCGGGACATCCACCGGGGAGCTGTTTTTT,TRBV10-3,few,TRBD2,TRBJ2-2
CASSADADGLEQYF,TGTGCCAGCAGCGCCGACGCAGATGGGCTCGAGCAGTACTTC,TRBV11-3,few,.,TRBJ2-7
CASSGGYTQYF,TGTGCCAGCAGCGGGGGTTATACGCAGTATTTT,TRBV6-5,few,.,TRBJ2-3
CASSPEWDTEAFF,TGTGCCAGCAGCCCCGAGTGGGACACTGAAGCTTTCTTT,TRBV7-2,few,.,TRBJ1-1
CASRPFLGGQTQYF,TGTGCCAGCAGGCCTTTTTTGGGGGGCCAGACCCAGTACTTC,TRBV6-1,few,.,TRBJ2-5
CASSPSTSGLNEQFF,TGTGCCAGCTCACCATCAACTAGCGGGCTAAATGAGCAGTTCTTC,TRBV18,.,TRBD2,TRBJ2-1
CASSFRAGSLLEQYF,TGTGCCAGCAGTTTCCGGGCGGGGAGCCTACTAGAGCAGTACTTC,TRBV12-3/TRBV12-4,.,.,TRBJ2-7
CAGQDSSLFNEQFF,TGTGCCGGTCAAGACAGCTCCTTATTCAATGAGCAGTTCTTC,TRBV7-9,.,.,TRBJ2-1
CASSTARLKTRDTGVFIAFF,TGTGCCAGCAGCACAGCCCGCCTAAAGACCCGGGACACCGGAGTCTTCATCGCTTTCTTT,TRBV6-2/TRBV6-3,.,.,TRBJ1-1
CASSEAGLYGYTF,TGTGCCAGCAGTGAAGCGGGCCTCTATGGCTACACCTTC,TRBV2,many,.,TRBJ1-2
CASSFSRHEQYF,TGTGCCAGCAGTTTCAGTCGGCACGAGCAGTACTTC,TRBV12-3/TRBV12-4,few,.,TRBJ2-7
CASTFGTFKNTGELFF,TGTGCCAGCACCTTTGGGACATTCAAGAACACCGGGGAGCTGTTTTTT,TRBV5-6,.,.,TRBJ2-2
CASSPWSGNTGELFF,TGTGCCAGCTCACCGTGGTCGGGGAACACCGGGGAGCTGTTTTTT,TRBV18,.,.,TRBJ2-2
CASSGTGGRGSYNEQFF,TGCGCCAGCAGCGGTACAGGGGGCAGGGGCTCCTACAATGAGCAGTTCTTC,TRBV4-3,few,TRBD1,TRBJ2-1